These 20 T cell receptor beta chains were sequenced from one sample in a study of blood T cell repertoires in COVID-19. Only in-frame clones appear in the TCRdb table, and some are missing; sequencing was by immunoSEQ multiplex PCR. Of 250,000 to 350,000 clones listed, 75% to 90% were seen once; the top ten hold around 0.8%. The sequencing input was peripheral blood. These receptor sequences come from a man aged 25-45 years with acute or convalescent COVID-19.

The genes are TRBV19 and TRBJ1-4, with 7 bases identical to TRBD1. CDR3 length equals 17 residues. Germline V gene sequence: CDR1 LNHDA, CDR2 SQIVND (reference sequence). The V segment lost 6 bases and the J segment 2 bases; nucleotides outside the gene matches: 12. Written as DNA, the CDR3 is TGTGCCAGTAGGATACAGGGGACCAGCAGTACTAATGAAAAACTGTTTTTT. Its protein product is CASRIQGTSSTNEKLFF.

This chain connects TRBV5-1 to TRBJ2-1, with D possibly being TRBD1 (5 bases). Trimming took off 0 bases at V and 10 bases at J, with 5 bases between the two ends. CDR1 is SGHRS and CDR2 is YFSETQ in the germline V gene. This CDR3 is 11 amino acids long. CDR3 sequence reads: CASSLDREQFF. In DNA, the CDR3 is TGCGCCAGCAGCTTGGACAGGGAGCAGTTCTTC.

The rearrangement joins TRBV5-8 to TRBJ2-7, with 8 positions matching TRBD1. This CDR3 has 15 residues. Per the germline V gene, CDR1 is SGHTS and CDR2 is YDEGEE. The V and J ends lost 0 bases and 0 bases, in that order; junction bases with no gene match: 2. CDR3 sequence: CASSLAGGASYEQYF. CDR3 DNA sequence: TGTGCCAGCAGCTTGGCAGGGGGCGCCTCCTACGAGCAGTACTTC.

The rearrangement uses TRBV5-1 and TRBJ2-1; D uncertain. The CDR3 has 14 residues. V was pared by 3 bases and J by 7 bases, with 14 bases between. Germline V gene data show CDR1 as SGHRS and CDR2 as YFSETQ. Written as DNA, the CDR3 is TGCGCCAGCAGCTCCGCCGGGTCCTTTAATGAGCAGTTCTTC. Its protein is CASSSAGSFNEQFF.

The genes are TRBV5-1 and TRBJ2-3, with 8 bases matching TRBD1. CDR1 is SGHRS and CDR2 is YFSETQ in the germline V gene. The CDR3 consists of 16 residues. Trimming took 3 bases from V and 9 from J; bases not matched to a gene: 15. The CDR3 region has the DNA TGCGCCAGCAGCTCGAGGAACACAGGGGGTGGTGGCACGCAGTATTTT. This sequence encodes CASSSRNTGGGGTQYF.

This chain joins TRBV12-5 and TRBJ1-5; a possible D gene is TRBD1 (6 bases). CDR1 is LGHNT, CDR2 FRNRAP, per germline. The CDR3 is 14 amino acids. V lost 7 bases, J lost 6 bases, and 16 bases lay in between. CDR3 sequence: CASAPGGGFQPQHF. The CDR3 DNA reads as TGTGCTAGTGCTCCCGGGGGGGGCTTTCAGCCCCAGCATTTT. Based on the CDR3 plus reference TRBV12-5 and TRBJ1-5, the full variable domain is DARVTQTPRHKVTEMGQEVTMRCQPILGHNTVFWYRQTMMQGLELLAYFRNRAPLDDSGMPKDRFSAEMPDATLATLKIQPSEPRDSAVYFCASAPGGGFQPQHFGDGTRLSIL.

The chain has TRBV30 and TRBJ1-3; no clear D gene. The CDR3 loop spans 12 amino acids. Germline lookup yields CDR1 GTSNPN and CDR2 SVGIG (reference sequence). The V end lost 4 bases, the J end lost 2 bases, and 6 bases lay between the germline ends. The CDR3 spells CAWIVPGNTIYF. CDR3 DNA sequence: TGTGCCTGGATCGTCCCTGGAAACACCATATATTTT.

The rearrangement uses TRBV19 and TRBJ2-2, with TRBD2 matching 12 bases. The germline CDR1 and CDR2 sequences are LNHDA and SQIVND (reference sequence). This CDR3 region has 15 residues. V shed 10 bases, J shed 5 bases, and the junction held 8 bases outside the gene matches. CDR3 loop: CATPSGLAGTGELFF. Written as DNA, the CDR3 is TGTGCCACTCCCAGTGGACTAGCGGGAACCGGGGAGCTGTTTTTT.

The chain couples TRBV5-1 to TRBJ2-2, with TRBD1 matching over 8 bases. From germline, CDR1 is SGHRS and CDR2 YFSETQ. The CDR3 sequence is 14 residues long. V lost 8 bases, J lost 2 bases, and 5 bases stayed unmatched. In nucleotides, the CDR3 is TGCGCCAGTAAAGGGACAGGAAACACCGGGGAGCTGTTTTTT. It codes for CASKGTGNTGELFF.

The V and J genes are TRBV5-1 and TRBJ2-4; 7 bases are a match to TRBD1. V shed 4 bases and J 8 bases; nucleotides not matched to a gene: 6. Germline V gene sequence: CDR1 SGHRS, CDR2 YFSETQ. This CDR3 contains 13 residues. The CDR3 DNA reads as TGCGCCAGCAGCCCTGGGACAGCAGACATTCAGTACTTC. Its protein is CASSPGTADIQYF.

CDR3 sequence: CASSPPRGNTIYF. CDR3 in DNA: TGTGCCAGCAGTCCGCCTCGGGGAAACACCATATATTTT. The V and J genes are TRBV28 and TRBJ1-3; D is ambiguous. The CDR3 has 13 residues. In germline, CDR1 is MDHEN, CDR2 SYDVKM. The V and J ends lost 5 bases and 4 bases respectively, with 9 bases between them.

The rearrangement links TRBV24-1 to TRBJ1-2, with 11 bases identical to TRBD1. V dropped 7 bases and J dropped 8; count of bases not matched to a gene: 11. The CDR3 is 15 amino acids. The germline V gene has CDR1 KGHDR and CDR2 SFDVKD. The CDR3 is CATSSPGQGVLGYTF. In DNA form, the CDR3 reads TGTGCCACCAGCTCCCCGGGACAGGGGGTACTCGGCTACACCTTC.

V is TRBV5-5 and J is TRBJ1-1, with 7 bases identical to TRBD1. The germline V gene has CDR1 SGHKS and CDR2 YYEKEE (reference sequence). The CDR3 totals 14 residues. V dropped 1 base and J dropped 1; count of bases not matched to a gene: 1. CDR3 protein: CASSLWDRNTEAFF. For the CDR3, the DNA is TGTGCCAGCAGCTTGTGGGACAGGAACACTGAAGCTTTCTTT. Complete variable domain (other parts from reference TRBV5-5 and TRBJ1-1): DAGVTQSPTHLIKTRGQQVTLRCSPISGHKSVSWYQQVLGQGPQFIFQYYEKEERGRGNFPDRFSARQFPNYSSELNVNALLLGDSALYLCASSLWDRNTEAFFGQGTRLTVV.

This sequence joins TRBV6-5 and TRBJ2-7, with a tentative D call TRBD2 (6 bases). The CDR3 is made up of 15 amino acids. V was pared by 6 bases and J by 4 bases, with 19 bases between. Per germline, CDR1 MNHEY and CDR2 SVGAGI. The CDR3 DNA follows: TGTGCCAGCAGGCCGGTGGGGCTAGCGCGTTACGAGCAGTACTTC. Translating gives CASRPVGLARYEQYF.

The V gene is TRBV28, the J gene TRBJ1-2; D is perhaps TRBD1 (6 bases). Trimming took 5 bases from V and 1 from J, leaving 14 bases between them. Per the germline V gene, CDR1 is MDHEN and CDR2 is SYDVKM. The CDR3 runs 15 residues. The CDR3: CASSRGGGSNYGYTF. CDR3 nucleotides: TGTGCCAGCAGTCGGGGGGGCGGTAGTAACTATGGCTACACCTTC.

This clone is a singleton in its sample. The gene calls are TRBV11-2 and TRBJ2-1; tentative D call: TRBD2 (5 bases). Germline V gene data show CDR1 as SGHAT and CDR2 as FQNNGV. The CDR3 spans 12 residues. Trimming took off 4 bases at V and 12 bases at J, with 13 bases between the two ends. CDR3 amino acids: CASSSQDRGQFF. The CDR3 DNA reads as TGTGCCAGCAGCTCTCAAGACCGGGGGCAGTTCTTC.

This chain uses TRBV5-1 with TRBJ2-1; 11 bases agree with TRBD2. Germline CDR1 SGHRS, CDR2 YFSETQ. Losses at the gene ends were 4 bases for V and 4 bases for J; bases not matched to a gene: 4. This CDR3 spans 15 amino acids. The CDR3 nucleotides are TGCGCCAGCAGCACGGGACTAGCGGATTACAATGAGCAGTTCTTC. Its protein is CASSTGLADYNEQFF.

This CDR3 is CASSRLAPPRDEQFF. Written as DNA, the CDR3 is TGCGCCAGCAGCCGACTAGCGCCGCCCCGGGATGAGCAGTTCTTC. The chain combines TRBV5-1 with TRBJ2-1, with TRBD2 matching over 8 bases. V lost 4 bases to trimming and J lost 8 bases; unmatched junction nucleotides: 11. This CDR3 comprises 15 residues. Germline CDR1 reads SGHRS; CDR2 reads YFSETQ.

CDR3 coding DNA: TGTGCCTCACGGGCAGGGGGCAGAGGGTGGGAGACCCAGTACTTC. Its translation: CASRAGGRGWETQYF. The chain joins TRBV6-5 to TRBJ2-5, with 8 nucleotides matching TRBD1. The CDR3 runs 15 residues. The germline gives CDR1 MNHEY, CDR2 SVGAGI. Trimming cost V 11 bases and J 5 bases; bases outside gene matches: 16.

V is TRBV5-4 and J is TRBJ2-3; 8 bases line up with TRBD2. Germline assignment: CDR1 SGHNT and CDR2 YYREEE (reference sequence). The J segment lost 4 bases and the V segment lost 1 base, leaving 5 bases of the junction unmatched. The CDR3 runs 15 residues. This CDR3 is CASSLSGGASDTQYF. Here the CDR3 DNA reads TGTGCCAGCAGCTTGTCGGGGGGGGCATCAGATACGCAGTATTTT.